The 11 T cell receptor beta chains reported below all come from one sample, sequenced in a study of Ad26.COV2.S vaccination and SARS-CoV-2 variants. Method: immunoSEQ multiplex PCR; TCRdb's copy keeps in-frame clones and lacks some. The sample carries about 350,000 clones, roughly nine tenths recorded once. Treatment here: around 19 received Ad26.COV2.S at low or high dose, single or two shots; roughly five received placebo; per-sample allocation not given. Sample collection was performed on day 63 after the first vaccine or placebo injection. This material consisted of peripheral blood, taken in a trial of Ad26.COV2.S vaccine versus placebo. The source of these receptors is a person between 18 and 65 years old who received the Ad26.COV2.S COVID-19 vaccine or a placebo.

The genes are TRBV11-3 and TRBJ1-4; no clear D. V lost 3 bases, J lost 6 bases, and 14 bases lay in between. There are 15 residues in the CDR3. Germline CDR1 and CDR2: SGHNT and YENEEA. The CDR3 nucleotides read TGTGCCAGCAGCTTGCAGTCCAAAATCTATGAAAAACTGTTTTTT. It specifies CASSLQSKIYEKLFF.

This chain uses TRBV5-1 with TRBJ2-2; unclear D gene. The CDR3 length is 15 residues. Per germline, CDR1 SGHRS and CDR2 YFSETQ. Trimming removed 0 bases from V and 5 bases from J, with 11 bases in between. CDR3 protein: CASSLDSTLTGELFF. The CDR3 DNA reads as TGCGCCAGCAGCTTGGATTCGACCCTAACCGGGGAGCTGTTTTTT. Complete variable domain (other parts from reference TRBV5-1 and TRBJ2-2): KAGVTQTPRYLIKTRGQQVTLSCSPISGHRSVSWYQQTPGQGLQFLFEYFSETQRNKGNFPGRFSGRQFSNSRSEMNVSTLELGDSALYLCASSLDSTLTGELFFGEGSRLTVL.

The rearrangement uses TRBV24-1 and TRBJ1-5; 7 positions match TRBD1. Germline values: CDR1 KGHDR, CDR2 SFDVKD. The length of the CDR3 is 15 residues. The junction had 6 bases not matched to a gene; V was cut back by 4 bases and J by 4 bases. CDR3 residues: CATSEPGQRNQPQHF. The DNA of the CDR3 is TGTGCCACCAGTGAACCGGGACAGCGAAATCAGCCCCAGCATTTT.

The genes are TRBV6-5 and TRBJ2-7; 7 bases match TRBD2. The germline V gene has CDR1 MNHEY and CDR2 SVGAGI. The CDR3 spans 14 residues. Trimming took 4 bases from V and 3 from J; bases not matched to a gene: 6. The CDR3 loop is CASSFTSAVYEQYF. The CDR3 region has the DNA TGTGCCAGCAGTTTTACTAGCGCAGTCTACGAGCAGTACTTC.

CDR3 sequence: CASSQTHTRAIEQYF. Written as DNA, the CDR3 is TGCGCCAGCAGCCAAACCCACACCAGGGCCATCGAGCAGTACTTC. This rearrangement joins TRBV4-3 to TRBJ2-7; perhaps TRBD1 as D (5 bases). CDR3 length equals 15 residues. Germline V gene sequence: CDR1 LGHNA, CDR2 YSLEER. V shed 2 bases and J shed 6 bases, with 17 bases lying between them.

Only a few counts were recorded for this clone. The chain has TRBV2 and TRBJ1-6; no clear D gene. The CDR3 has 13 residues. Trimming stripped 7 bases from V and 8 bases from J, with 12 bases between. From germline, CDR1 is SNHLY and CDR2 FYNNEI. The CDR3 here is CASILEPDSPLHF. The CDR3 DNA reads as TGTGCCAGCATCCTGGAACCCGATTCACCCCTCCACTTT. Based on the CDR3 plus reference TRBV2 and TRBJ1-6, the full variable domain is EPEVTQTPSHQVTQMGQEVILRCVPISNHLYFYWYRQILGQKVEFLVSFYNNEISEKSEIFDDQFSVERPDGSNFTLKIRSTKLEDSAMYFCASILEPDSPLHFGNGTRLTVT.

This clone is a singleton in its sample. The chain combines TRBV30 with TRBJ1-1, with 8 nucleotides matching TRBD1. V shed 4 bases, J shed 4 bases, and the junction held 5 bases outside the gene matches. This CDR3 spans 13 amino acids. The germline CDR1 and CDR2 sequences are GTSNPN and SVGIG (reference sequence). CDR3 coding DNA: TGTGCCTGGAACAGGGGGTCAGGCACTGAAGCTTTCTTT. The encoded protein is CAWNRGSGTEAFF.

The sample holds a few counts of this clone. This chain uses TRBV2 with TRBJ1-5; TRBD1 aligns across 7 bases. CDR1 and CDR2 from the germline V gene are SNHLY and FYNNEI. With V trimmed by 1 base and J by 7 bases, 4 bases remained unmatched. This CDR3 spans 14 amino acids. The CDR3 spells CASSEVTGRQPQHF. DNA of the CDR3: TGTGCCAGCAGTGAAGTGACAGGGAGGCAGCCCCAGCATTTT.

The rearrangement links TRBV9 to TRBJ2-2, with D perhaps TRBD2 (7 bases). The CDR3 length is 14 residues. Germline CDR1 and CDR2: SGDLS and YYNGEE. V was shortened by 5 bases and J by 3 bases, with 11 bases between the two germline ends. CDR3 residues: CASRAGQYTGELFF. CDR3 bases: TGTGCCAGCAGAGCGGGACAATACACCGGGGAGCTGTTTTTT.

The J gene is TRBJ1-3, the V gene TRBV5-1, with TRBD1 as a possible D gene (5 bases). CDR3 length: 15 residues. CDR1 SGHRS and CDR2 YFSETQ come from the germline V gene. V lost 6 bases to trimming and J lost 0 bases, with 13 bases between them. CDR3 sequence reads: CASKQDGTSGNTIYF. The CDR3 DNA reads as TGCGCCAGCAAGCAAGACGGGACCTCTGGAAACACCATATATTTT.

The chain uses TRBV5-1 and TRBJ2-1; 12 positions match TRBD2. Trimming removed 3 bases from V and 2 bases from J; junction bases left unmatched: 3. The CDR3 has 16 residues. CDR1 and CDR2 from the germline V gene are SGHRS and YFSETQ. This CDR3 reads CASSSTSGGPYNEQFF. The CDR3 DNA sequence: TGCGCCAGCAGCTCGACTAGCGGGGGACCCTACAATGAGCAGTTCTTC.